The source of this T cell receptor beta chain is a study of spatial heterogeneity in lung cancer. By sample fraction, this clonotype is medium-sized. TCRdb passed the 5' RACE reads through MiXCR, listing each CDR3 protein once. The table records approximately 5,200 distinct CDR3 sequences, less than 3.5% of them present only once. Trimming removed 1 base at V and 11 bases at J, with 17 bases between. The germline V gene has CDR1 SEHNR and CDR2 FQNEAQ (reference sequence). The CDR3 length is 14 residues. Time point specified: sample taken at primary tumor resection. The donors, around 71 patients with untreated early-stage non-small cell lung cancer, provided the samples.

The chain employs TRBV7-9 and TRBJ1-1; D is uncertain. The clonotype comes from a male donor with early-stage non-small cell lung cancer. The sample here was normal lung tissue next to the tumor, taken at surgery. In nucleotides, the CDR3 is TGTGCCAGCAGCTTAGAGACCGCTTACACTGGGGCTTTCTTT. Its protein is CASSLETAYTGAFF. Complete variable domain (other parts from reference TRBV7-9 and TRBJ1-1): DTGVSQNPRHKITKRGQNVTFRCDPISEHNRLYWYRQTLGQGPEFLTYFQNEAQLEKSRLLSDRFSAERPKGSFSTLEIQRTEQGDSAMYLCASSLETAYTGAFFGQGTRLTVV.